The 14 T cell receptor beta chains below were found in one sample sequenced in a study of PD-L1 blockade in urothelial cancer (dated 2017 in TCRdb). The library came from the immunoSEQ multiplex PCR assay. The immuneACCESS repertoire file appears here via TCRdb, limited to in-frame rearrangements. These files lack a portion of the clones; in checked studies, under half of the deficit traces to unresolved V genes, and the cause of the others is not known. Recorded for this sample are about 120,000 clones; roughly 90% of them occurred a single time. The ten largest clones add up to about 1.5% of the sample. Per the publication, the time point label means: peripheral blood 6 weeks after treatment start. Sequencing used PBMCs, obtained around atezolizumab (anti-PD-L1) treatment. These receptors came from a man aged 55 to 70 with urothelial cancer.

This chain links TRBV7-2 with TRBJ2-1; maybe TRBD2 (5 bases). The CDR3 is 15 amino acids. Trimming took off 2 bases at V and 3 bases at J, with 11 bases between the two ends. CDR1 SGHTA and CDR2 FQGNSA come from the germline V gene. CDR3 protein: CASSLRGWGYNEQFF. The CDR3 coding sequence is TGTGCCAGCAGCTTACGAGGGTGGGGCTACAATGAGCAGTTCTTC.

The V and J genes are TRBV19 and TRBJ2-7; 10 bases map to TRBD1. Germline lookup yields CDR1 LNHDA and CDR2 SQIVND (reference sequence). The length of the CDR3 is 12 residues. The V gene end was trimmed by 8 bases and the J gene end by 6 bases; junction bases not matched to a gene: 4. The CDR3 spells CASGTGAREQYF. The CDR3 DNA reads as TGTGCCAGTGGGACAGGGGCACGCGAGCAGTACTTC.

V usage is TRBV2 and J usage is TRBJ2-7; 8 nucleotides line up with TRBD2. This CDR3 is 13 amino acids long. In germline, CDR1 is SNHLY, CDR2 FYNNEI. Germline trimming cut 7 bases from V and 0 bases from J; bases unmatched to any gene: 2. In DNA, the CDR3 is TGTGCCAGCACTAGCGGGTACTCCTACGAGCAGTACTTC. This gives the protein CASTSGYSYEQYF.

V usage is TRBV27 and J usage is TRBJ2-7; TRBD2 matches at 13 bases. V dropped 5 bases and J dropped 6; count of bases not matched to a gene: 4. Germline-derived CDR1 and CDR2 are MNHEY and SMNVEV (reference sequence). The CDR3 spans 14 residues. The CDR3 DNA reads TGTGCCAGCAGTGAACTAGCGGGAGGGGCCGAGCAGTACTTC. It specifies CASSELAGGAEQYF.

This chain connects TRBV6-5 to TRBJ2-3; 8 nucleotides match TRBD2. CDR1 is MNHEY, CDR2 SVGAGI, per germline. The CDR3 runs 15 residues. The junction had 8 bases not matched to a gene; V was cut back by 2 bases and J by 7 bases. DNA of the CDR3: TGTGCCAGCAGTTACGATGGCGGGGGGACAAATACGCAGTATTTT. It yields the protein CASSYDGGGTNTQYF.

This clone was seen only once. The V call is TRBV5-1, the J call TRBJ2-1; D may be TRBD2 (7 bases). This CDR3 comprises 14 residues. The ends were cut back, 4 bases at V and 1 base at J, with 9 bases in the middle. Germline loops: CDR1 SGHRS, CDR2 YFSETQ. The DNA for the CDR3 is TGCGCCAGCAGCCGGGGGGCGTCCTACAATGAGCAGTTCTTC. This codes for CASSRGASYNEQFF.

The table lists this clone with a few counts. The V and J genes are TRBV7-2 and TRBJ1-5, with D perhaps TRBD1 (5 bases). Trimming removed 1 base from V and 7 bases from J, with 8 bases in between. Germline assignment: CDR1 SGHTA and CDR2 FQGNSA. CDR3 length: 13 amino acids. For the CDR3, the DNA is TGTGCCAGCAGCTTAGGCTACAGGCAGCCCCAGCATTTT. Protein sequence: CASSLGYRQPQHF.

This chain links TRBV4-3 with TRBJ2-2; D is perhaps TRBD2 (6 bases). Trimming shortened V by 1 base and J by 8 bases, and 11 bases separated the two germline ends. The CDR3 is 14 residues long. CDR1 is LGHNA, CDR2 YSLEER, per germline. CDR3 coding DNA: TGCGCCAGCAGCCAAGGGAGGGTTTCGGGGGAGCTGTTTTTT. Its protein is CASSQGRVSGELFF.

V is TRBV11-1 and J is TRBJ2-2; D is perhaps TRBD2 (5 bases). Germline CDR1 is SGHAT and CDR2 is FQDESV (reference sequence). The CDR3 totals 16 residues. V dropped 5 bases and J dropped 0 bases, with 13 bases sitting between them. CDR3 protein: CASSPSEGSNTGELFF. The CDR3 region has the DNA TGTGCCAGCAGCCCCTCCGAGGGCTCGAACACCGGGGAGCTGTTTTTT.

CDR3 residues: CASSSSGIYTGELFF. The CDR3 nucleotides are TGTGCCAGCAGTTCCTCAGGGATATACACCGGGGAGCTGTTTTTT. The gene calls are TRBV28 and TRBJ2-2; maybe TRBD1 (5 bases). Trimming removed 4 bases from V and 3 bases from J, with 12 bases in between. Germline assignment: CDR1 MDHEN and CDR2 SYDVKM. This CDR3 contains 15 residues.

The chain links TRBV19 to TRBJ2-7, with a tentative D call TRBD2 (6 bases). V was clipped by 3 bases and J by 2 bases, with 14 bases between them. The CDR3 spans 15 residues. Germline V gives CDR1 LNHDA, CDR2 SQIVND (reference sequence). CDR3 bases: TGTGCCAGTAGTATGGACGGGAGTCCCCCCTACGAGCAGTACTTC. As protein: CASSMDGSPPYEQYF.

The count of this clone is one. The chain has TRBV29-1 and TRBJ1-3; D is undetermined. CDR3 length: 13 amino acids. From germline, CDR1 is SQVTM and CDR2 ANQGSEA. V was pared by 4 bases and J by 2 bases, with 9 bases between. As DNA, the CDR3 is TGCAGCGTTGCGGTGGGAGCTGGAAACACCATATATTTT. This sequence encodes CSVAVGAGNTIYF.

V gene TRBV2 combines with J gene TRBJ2-1; 7 nucleotides agree with TRBD2. CDR3 length: 13 residues. Germline lookup yields CDR1 SNHLY and CDR2 FYNNEI. Trimming cost V 7 bases and J 10 bases; bases outside gene matches: 10. This CDR3 reads CASKASGEQEQFF. The CDR3 DNA follows: TGTGCCAGCAAGGCTAGCGGCGAACAGGAGCAGTTCTTC.

This chain connects TRBV6-1 to TRBJ1-1; TRBD1 matches at 8 bases. The germline V gene has CDR1 MNHNS and CDR2 SASEGT. The CDR3 length is 14 residues. After removal of 5 bases from V and 4 bases from J, the junction contained 6 bases not matched to a gene. The CDR3 reads CASSRGQEGTEAFF. CDR3 nucleotide sequence: TGTGCCAGCAGTAGGGGACAGGAGGGCACTGAAGCTTTCTTT.